This entry lists 8 T cell receptor beta chains sequenced from one sample in a study of shared clonotypes between healthy human individuals. Assay: immunoSEQ multiplex PCR; the TCRdb copy retains only in-frame clones and omits some. The table records 2,500,000 or so clones, around nine tenths of them present only once. Sequencing input: naive CD4+ T cells sorted from blood. As for subset: CD45RA+ positively selected. These receptors were collected from a man aged 18 to 29 in good health.

The rearrangement links TRBV4-3 to TRBJ2-3; the D is unclear. The CDR3 sequence is 16 residues long. V shed 0 bases and J shed 1 base, with 11 bases lying between them. CDR1 is LGHNA and CDR2 is YSLEER in the germline V gene. CDR3 nucleotides: TGCGCCAGCAGCCAAGACAACGGGCCAGGCACAGATACGCAGTATTTT. It specifies CASSQDNGPGTDTQYF.

J is TRBJ2-1 and V is TRBV7-2; D not certain. The V end was cut by 2 bases, the J end by 6 bases, with 8 bases between. Germline V gives CDR1 SGHTA, CDR2 FQGNSA. This CDR3 has 13 amino acids. CDR3 loop: CASSLPLLNEQFF. The CDR3 coding sequence is TGTGCCAGCAGCTTACCCCTCCTCAATGAGCAGTTCTTC.

The V gene is TRBV5-1, the J gene TRBJ2-3; 9 positions agree with TRBD1. There are 14 residues in the CDR3. Germline CDR1 and CDR2: SGHRS and YFSETQ. The V and J ends lost 2 bases and 15 bases, in that order; junction bases with no gene match: 13. The CDR3 loop reads CASSLTIGQGLIYF. The DNA of the CDR3 is TGCGCCAGCAGCTTAACTATAGGACAGGGGCTAATCTATTTT.

This clone was seen a single time. The genes are TRBV5-1 and TRBJ1-1; tentative D call: TRBD1 (5 bases). CDR1 and CDR2 from the germline V gene are SGHRS and YFSETQ. The CDR3 has 15 residues. V was pared by 2 bases and J by 0 bases, with 11 bases between. The CDR3 DNA follows: TGCGCCAGCAGCTTAGACAGCGACTTGAACACTGAAGCTTTCTTT. This sequence encodes CASSLDSDLNTEAFF.

Concerning this clone: The same CDR3 also results from other DNA sequences found in this sample. The chain joins TRBV6-5 to TRBJ1-1; D is uncertain. In germline, CDR1 is MNHEY, CDR2 SVGAGI. The CDR3 is 14 amino acids. The ends were cut back, 2 bases at V and 3 bases at J, with 10 bases in the middle. CDR3 nucleotides: TGTGCCAGCAGTTACCGGGCTGGGGACACTGAAGCTTTCTTT. Translation gives CASSYRAGDTEAFF.

The chain combines TRBV21-1 with TRBJ1-2; the DNA was not used to check the table's D call, TRBD1. TRBV21-1 is recorded as a pseudogene. The CDR3 is 18 amino acids. CDR3 in DNA: TGTGCCAGCAGCGCAGGGTCTCGGCCACTTTCCCCGGACTATGGCTACACCTTC. It is translated as CASSAGSRPLSPDYGYTF.

This clone was counted between two and nine times. The rearrangement uses TRBV30 and TRBJ1-5, with D hard to call. CDR3 length: 15 residues. The germline CDR1 and CDR2 sequences are GTSNPN and SVGIG (reference sequence). V was cut by 2 bases and J by 2 bases, with 13 bases left in between. CDR3 amino acids: CAWSSAAVGNQPQHF. The DNA of the CDR3 is TGTGCCTGGAGTTCGGCTGCCGTAGGCAATCAGCCCCAGCATTTT.

V is TRBV5-6 and J is TRBJ1-2, with D perhaps matching TRBD1 (5 bases). V was shortened by 0 bases and J by 7 bases, with 10 bases between the two germline ends. Germline CDR1 SGHDT, CDR2 YYEEEE. CDR3 size: 13 residues. This CDR3 reads CASSLAREGGYTF. CDR3 nucleotide sequence: TGTGCCAGCAGCTTGGCCAGGGAAGGTGGCTACACCTTC.